The clone carrying this T cell receptor beta chain was picked up many times. As yet, its antigen is unknown. These data originate in a study of T cells after yellow fever vaccination. Study information: SMART-Seq v4 Ultra Low Input prepared the low-cell-number fractions. Study-wide points: Detected again after the booster were most primary-vaccination clones, at 96% CD4 and about 90% CD8. Faster peaking, at day 5 versus 15, marked a secondary response that was weaker. There was a small share of clonotypes that showed up in both the CD4 and CD8 compartments.

Each CDR3 protein is one row after TCRdb ran MiXCR on the 5' RACE reads. Of about 340,000 distinct CDR3 sequences listed, around 12% are singletons. The sequencing here drew on CD4+ T cells sorted from PBMCs, taken 15 days after the yellow fever booster vaccination. The clonotype comes from a man between 18 and 29 years old who received the YFV17D yellow fever vaccine.

DNA of the CDR3: TGTGCCAGCAGCCAAGTAGGGGGCCCAGATACGCAGTATTTT. It encodes CASSQVGGPDTQYF. The chain couples TRBV11-2 to TRBJ2-3; 7 nucleotides match TRBD1. V shed 5 bases, J shed 4 bases, and the junction held 6 bases outside the gene matches. The CDR3 consists of 14 residues. Germline lookup yields CDR1 SGHAT and CDR2 FQNNGV. Full variable domain (outside the CDR3, taken from reference TRBV11-2 and TRBJ2-3): EAGVAQSPRYKIIEKRQSVAFWCNPISGHATLYWYQQILGQGPKLLIQFQNNGVVDDSQLPKDRFSAERLKGVDSTLKIQPAKLEDSAVYLCASSQVGGPDTQYFGPGTRLTVL.